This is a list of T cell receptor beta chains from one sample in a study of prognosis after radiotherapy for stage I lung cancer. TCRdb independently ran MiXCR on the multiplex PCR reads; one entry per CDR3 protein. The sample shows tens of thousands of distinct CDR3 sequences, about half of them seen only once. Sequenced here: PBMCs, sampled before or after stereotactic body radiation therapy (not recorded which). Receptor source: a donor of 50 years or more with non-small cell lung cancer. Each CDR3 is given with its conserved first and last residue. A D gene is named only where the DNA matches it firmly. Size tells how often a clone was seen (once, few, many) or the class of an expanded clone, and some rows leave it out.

DNA: TGTGCCGGCAGTAAGAATACAGGGGATGATGATGCTTTCTTT
CDR3: CAGSKNTGDDDAFF
D: TRBD1
V: TRBV2
size: .
J: TRBJ1-1

DNA: TGTGCCAGTAGGCACAGGGGTCCAGATACGCAGTATTTT
CDR3: CASRHRGPDTQYF
D: TRBD1
V: TRBV19
size: many
J: TRBJ2-3

DNA: TGCAGCGTTGAGCAGGACCGGTTCTTC
CDR3: CSVEQDRFF
D: .
V: TRBV29-1
size: many
J: TRBJ2-1

DNA: TGTGCCAGCATCCCCCTGTGTGCCGGGGCCAACGTCCTGACTTTC
CDR3: CASIPLCAGANVLTF
D: .
V: TRBV28
size: .
J: TRBJ2-6

DNA: TGTGCCAGCAGCTTTCTTTTGGGCTCCCACAATGAGCAGTTCTTC
CDR3: CASSFLLGSHNEQFF
D: .
V: TRBV11-3
size: .
J: TRBJ2-1

DNA: TGCGCCAGCAGCCGCGCGGAGAGGGGCTACGAGCAGTACTTC
CDR3: CASSRAERGYEQYF
D: .
V: TRBV4-3
size: many
J: TRBJ2-7

DNA: TGTGCCAGCGAGACTAGCGGGAGACCGGAGACCCAGTACTTC
CDR3: CASETSGRPETQYF
D: TRBD2
V: TRBV28
size: many
J: TRBJ2-5

DNA: TGTGCCAGCAGCAAAATGAGGGGGGCGGGAGTAGTCACAGATACGCAGTATTTT
CDR3: CASSKMRGAGVVTDTQYF
D: .
V: TRBV7-2
size: many
J: TRBJ2-3

DNA: TGTGCCAGCAGCGTAGGGTCCGGCGGGGAGCTGTTTTTT
CDR3: CASSVGSGGELFF
D: .
V: TRBV9
size: many
J: TRBJ2-2

DNA: TGTGCCAATAATCGTGGCGGTTCCCAGTACGGGGAGCTGTTTTTT
CDR3: CANNRGGSQYGELFF
D: .
V: TRBV19
size: .
J: TRBJ2-2

DNA: TGTGCCACCAGCAGAGGCCCGGGACAGGGGGTCGAAGCTTTCTTT
CDR3: CATSRGPGQGVEAFF
D: TRBD1
V: TRBV15
size: many
J: TRBJ1-1

DNA: TGCGCCAGCAGCCTCCGGGACACCGTCACAGATACGCAGTATTTT
CDR3: CASSLRDTVTDTQYF
D: .
V: TRBV4-1
size: many
J: TRBJ2-3

DNA: TGCAGTGCTTCCCGGGACAGAACCTACGAGCAGTACTTC
CDR3: CSASRDRTYEQYF
D: TRBD1
V: TRBV20-1
size: .
J: TRBJ2-7

DNA: TGTGCCAGCAGTTTAATCGGAGCGATCAATGAGCAGTTCTTC
CDR3: CASSLIGAINEQFF
D: .
V: TRBV28
size: .
J: TRBJ2-1

DNA: TGTGCCAGCAGCTTAGGACCGAGGGAGACCCAGTACTTC
CDR3: CASSLGPRETQYF
D: .
V: TRBV7-3
size: many
J: TRBJ2-5

DNA: TGTGCCAGCAGTTTAAAGGTGGATAAATCCTACGAGCAGTACTTC
CDR3: CASSLKVDKSYEQYF
D: .
V: TRBV28
size: .
J: TRBJ2-7

DNA: TGTGCCTGGACGCAGAAGTCTAACTATGGCTACACCTTC
CDR3: CAWTQKSNYGYTF
D: .
V: TRBV30
size: medium-sized
J: TRBJ1-2

DNA: TGTGCCAGCAGCTTAGGGGGGGCTGGGCGTAATCAGGAGCAGTTCTTC
CDR3: CASSLGGAGRNQEQFF
D: .
V: TRBV7-9
size: many
J: TRBJ2-1

DNA: TGTGCCAGCAACCAAGCCCAGTTCCACAATGAGCAGTTCTTC
CDR3: CASNQAQFHNEQFF
D: .
V: TRBV14
size: .
J: TRBJ2-1

DNA: TGTGCCAGCAGTGTTAATGACAGGGGACGGCAGCCCCAGCATTTT
CDR3: CASSVNDRGRQPQHF
D: TRBD1
V: TRBV28
size: many
J: TRBJ1-5

DNA: TGTGCCAGCATGGGACAAGATAGCAATCAGCCCCAGCATTTT
CDR3: CASMGQDSNQPQHF
D: .
V: TRBV12-3/TRBV12-4
size: .
J: TRBJ1-5

DNA: TGTGCCAGCAGTTACCAGGGTAGGGATGAAGCTTTCTTT
CDR3: CASSYQGRDEAFF
D: .
V: TRBV6-5
size: once
J: TRBJ1-1

DNA: TGCAGTGCCCTCCCGGGGAGCGGGAGTTTAGAGACCCAGTACTTC
CDR3: CSALPGSGSLETQYF
D: TRBD2
V: TRBV20-1
size: many
J: TRBJ2-5

DNA: TGTGCCAGCAGTGGATCGCAGCGCCTGGCGTGGGGCTACACCTTC
CDR3: CASSGSQRLAWGYTF
D: .
V: TRBV6-1
size: .
J: TRBJ1-2

DNA: TGTGCCAGCAGTTCAGGTTACATTGAAGCTTTCTTT
CDR3: CASSSGYIEAFF
D: .
V: TRBV12-3/TRBV12-4
size: many
J: TRBJ1-1

DNA: TGCAGTGCTAGTTGGCGCGCGGGAAACACCATATATTTT
CDR3: CSASWRAGNTIYF
D: .
V: TRBV20-1
size: .
J: TRBJ1-3

DNA: TGCAGCGTTGACGCTAGCGGGGGAACCTACAATGAGCAGTTCTTC
CDR3: CSVDASGGTYNEQFF
D: TRBD2
V: TRBV29-1
size: .
J: TRBJ2-1

DNA: TGCGCCAGCATCTTTACATGGGAGACCCAGTACTTC
CDR3: CASIFTWETQYF
D: .
V: TRBV5-1
size: once
J: TRBJ2-5

DNA: TGTGCCAGCAGCTTAAAGCGGGACAACTACAATGAGCAGTACTTC
CDR3: CASSLKRDNYNEQYF
D: .
V: TRBV7-3
size: .
J: TRBJ2-7

DNA: TGTGCCAGCAGGGGCAGGGAACGGTACGAGCAGTACTTC
CDR3: CASRGRERYEQYF
D: .
V: TRBV6-1
size: .
J: TRBJ2-7

DNA: TGCGCCAGCAGCCAAGATCTTGCATTTTTGCCAGATACGCAGTATTTT
CDR3: CASSQDLAFLPDTQYF
D: .
V: TRBV4-3
size: many
J: TRBJ2-3

DNA: TGCAGTGTCGGTGGGGGCCGGGGGAGGCCGACCTACGAGCAGTACTTC
CDR3: CSVGGGRGRPTYEQYF
D: .
V: TRBV20-1
size: many
J: TRBJ2-7

DNA: TGTGCCAGCAGCCAAGTCCACCCGGGTGAGCAGTTCTTC
CDR3: CASSQVHPGEQFF
D: .
V: TRBV14
size: many
J: TRBJ2-1

DNA: TGTGCCAGCAGCTTAGGGAATGATTATAAAACAGATACGCAGTATTTT
CDR3: CASSLGNDYKTDTQYF
D: .
V: TRBV7-9
size: .
J: TRBJ2-3

DNA: TGTGCTAGTGGCCTCGGGACTAGCCTTCACCGATGGGTAGCAGATACACAGTATTTT
CDR3: CASGLGTSLHRWVADTQYF
D: TRBD2
V: TRBV12-5
size: .
J: TRBJ2-3